Detailed here is one T cell receptor beta chain. This clonotype was picked up many times. The specificity of this receptor is unknown. No base-level quality is on record; no much larger clone is a single base apart. The treatment or condition label on this specimen signifies: live attenuated yellow fever vaccine strain. At every blood-draw timepoint, two biological replicates of bulk PBMCs were collected. A standard Ficoll-Paque protocol was used to isolate PBMCs from peripheral blood. RNA was extracted with TriZol from bulk PBMCs, CD4 and CD8 fractions, and dextramer-positive and dextramer-negative fractions. This specimen comes from a study of T cells after yellow fever vaccination (dated by TCRdb to the late 2010s). Study-level background: The SMART-Seq v4 Ultra Low Input RNA kit was used to prepare libraries from fractions with low cell numbers. Two healthy male donors, one aged 18 to 30 and one aged 30 to 39 years, were included in the cohort. Bulk PBMC replicates and cell subsets were isolated from blood drawn at multiple timepoints before and after both primary and secondary immunization. Bulk TCR alpha and beta repertoires were sequenced longitudinally to track T-cell clones before and after primary and booster YFV17D yellow fever vaccination. Here is what the overall study found, with its caveats: After the booster, most of the clones that had expanded following primary vaccination were detected again (almost 98% of CD4 and 80% to 90% of CD8), which suggests that memory was broadly maintained. A small share of clonotypes was detected in both CD4 and CD8 compartments, with the overlap likely arising from convergent recombination. Computational filtering was needed because FACS-sorted repertoires could contain abundant contaminating clonotypes from the bulk population. The study included only two donors, which limits how far the findings can be generalized. Compared with the primary T-cell response, the secondary T-cell response was faster but weaker, reaching its peak on day 5 rather than on day 15.

The cysteine opens and the phenylalanine closes a CDR3 of 16 amino acids. The DNA shown is the 48-base CDR3, in frame from base 1. Looking up the germline V gene yields CDR1 SGHTA and CDR2 FQGTGA. V is reduced by 3 bases and J by 2 bases, leaving a spacing of 16 bases between them. Synthesis of TCR cDNA relied on 5'RACE template switching, a step that introduced a universal primer site along with unique molecular identifiers. Priming of cDNA synthesis was performed from both the TCR alpha and TCR beta constant segments. Two PCR steps were used to amplify libraries, with sample barcodes and sequencing adapters being added in the second step. Sequencing of libraries was done on Illumina HiSeq 2500 (2x100 bp) or NovaSeq (2x150 bp). As for how the authors treated the data: Demultiplexing of reads and collapsing into UMI consensus sequences were performed with MIGEC, and V(D)J alignment was carried out with MiXCR. Using edgeR on replicate PBMC samples, clonotypes were called vaccine-responding if FDR was below 0.01 and the log2 fold change was above 5 up to day 15. Each bulk clonotype was labeled CD4 or CD8 based on which sequenced repertoire, CD4 or CD8, contained the clonotype at higher abundance. TCRdb trimmed public reads at Q25 via fastp, called clones via MiXCR and kept in-frame beta chains. Each CDR3 protein gets just one entry, which takes the most common genes and DNA from the rows behind it. For this entry, the V and J calls and clone size follow TCRdb and not the study's own pipeline. This sample has roughly 310,000 distinct CDR3 sequences in its table, and more than 8.5% of those were observed once. The ten largest clones capture approximately 18% of the sample.

The sequence derives from a man aged 18 to 29 who received the YFV17D yellow fever vaccine. The chain was built from TRBV7-3 and TRBJ2-5; the best D guess is TRBD1, with 6 bases matching. This specimen consisted of PBMCs, obtained on the day of the first yellow fever vaccination. The nucleotide sequence is given as TGTGCCAGCAGCTTGTCGACAGGTGGCGGACAAGAGACCCAGTACTTC. This sequence encodes CASSLSTGGGQETQYF.